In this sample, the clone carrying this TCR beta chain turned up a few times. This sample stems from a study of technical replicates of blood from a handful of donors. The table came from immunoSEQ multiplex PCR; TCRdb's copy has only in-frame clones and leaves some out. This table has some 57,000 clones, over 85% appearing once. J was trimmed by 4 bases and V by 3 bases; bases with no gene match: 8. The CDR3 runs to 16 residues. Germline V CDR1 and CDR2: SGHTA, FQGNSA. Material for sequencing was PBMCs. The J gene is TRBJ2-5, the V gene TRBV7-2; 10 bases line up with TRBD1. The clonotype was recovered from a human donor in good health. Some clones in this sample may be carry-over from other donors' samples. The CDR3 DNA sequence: TGTGCCAGCAGCTTCCGGGACAGGGGCACAGGAGAGACCCAGTACTTC. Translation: CASSFRDRGTGETQYF.